This T cell receptor (beta chain) was captured in a study of T cell changes during pregnancy in multiple sclerosis. Libraries were prepared by immunoSEQ multiplex PCR; TCRdb keeps only in-frame clonotypes and omits some of them. This table has fewer than 25,000 clones, 86% appearing once. The CDR3 sequence is 17 residues long. Trimming pared 0 bases from V and 3 bases from J, leaving 15 bases between. Germline CDR1 and CDR2: WSHSY and SAAADI. The V and J genes are TRBV10-2 and TRBJ2-1; TRBD1 might be the D (6 bases). The sequence was collected from a female donor in good health, enrolled as a control in a pregnancy study. Sequenced material: CD8+ T cells from peripheral blood mononuclear cells, taken in the third trimester of pregnancy. The DNA of the CDR3 is TGCGCCAGCAGTGAGTCGATTCTCAGGGGCCACTACAATGAGCAGTTCTTC. Translation: CASSESILRGHYNEQFF.